This TCR beta chain originates from a study of T-cell reconstitution after alpha-beta-depleted transplantation in children (dated by TCRdb to between 2015 and 2016). With regard to the full study: T-cell immune reconstitution after TCRalphabeta/CD19-depleted allogeneic hematopoietic cell transplantation in children was quantitatively tracked in the study by means of TCR repertoire profiling.

V ends up 5 bases short and J 5 bases short, with an unmatched junction base count of 8. According to the germline V gene (reference sequence), CDR1 reads SEHNR and CDR2 reads FQNEAQ. Its CDR3 holds 16 amino acids, cysteine through phenylalanine. Only CDR3 DNA remains: 48 bases, in frame from the first base. With respect to this clonotype: What this receptor recognizes is not known. Per-base qualities were not stored, and no clone one base away is much larger.

The library was produced with PCR. The sequencing machine was an Illumina HiSeq 2500. To normalize quantification of the TCRbeta repertoire, the TCR libraries were built with molecular barcoding that relied on unique molecular identifiers. The public reads were reanalyzed by TCRdb: fastp trimming at Q25, MiXCR alignment, in-frame beta chains only. Each entry merges the rows of one CDR3 protein and shows their most common DNA and genes. The sample data list approximately 390,000 distinct CDR3 sequences, and under 13% of these were observed just once. Of the sample, 4.5% to 7% falls within the top ten clones.

Sequences were derived from PBMCs from the stem cell graft donor, sampled from the stem cell graft. The TCR sequence derives from a human donor who donated a stem cell graft to a child with acute myeloid leukemia. This receptor chain uses TRBV7-9 and TRBJ1-5, and 11 junctional nucleotides match TRBD1. The CDR3 loop reads CASSRGRDRGYQPQHF. The nucleotide sequence is given as TGTGCCAGCAGCCGGGGGCGGGACAGGGGGTATCAGCCCCAGCATTTT.